Below are 30 T cell receptor beta chains sequenced from a single sample in a study of Tregs in tolerant kidney transplant recipients. Related graft donors supplied nonmyeloablative bone marrow transplants, and mixed chimerism was transient. The repertoire was sequenced with immunoSEQ multiplex PCR; TCRdb's copy has only in-frame clones and lacks some. The sample data list tens of thousands of clones. This specimen consisted of CD4+ T cells from blood (PBMCs), obtained 24 months after the transplant. Source of these receptors: a human patient who received a combined kidney and bone marrow transplant. Some T cells may trace back to the graft donor.

A remark on this clone: The read finishes 3 residues shy of the CDR3 end, and the germline J gene is used to complete it. The chain joins TRBV30 to TRBJ1-5; 11 bases are a match to TRBD1. Germline V lookup: CDR1 GTSNPN, CDR2 SVGIG (reference sequence). Trimming cost V 1 base and J 5 bases; bases outside gene matches: 1. The CDR3 contains 14 residues. The sequenced CDR3 bases are TGTGCCTGGAGTGCGGGACAGGGGGATCAGCCC. Translated: CAWSAGQGDQP. The whole CDR3 protein is CAWSAGQGDQPQHF.

As concerns this clone: The read comes to an end 3 residues before the CDR3 does, leaving the germline J gene to fill in the end. The V gene is TRBV19, the J gene TRBJ1-2; TRBD1 agrees at 10 bases. Germline CDR1 is LNHDA and CDR2 is SQIVND (reference sequence). The CDR3 runs to 14 residues. Trimming took 9 bases from V and 2 from J; bases not matched to a gene: 6. The sequenced CDR3 bases are TGTGCCAGCACCACGGGACAGGGGAACTATGGC. This encodes CASTTGQGNYG. In full, the CDR3 reads CASTTGQGNYGYTF.

With respect to this clone: Read sequence stops 3 residues before the CDR3 end, and the germline J gene provides the missing end. This chain joins TRBV11-3 and TRBJ2-5; a possible D gene is TRBD1 (5 bases). The CDR3 sequence is 14 residues long. CDR1 and CDR2 from the germline V gene are SGHNT and YENEEA. The ends were cut back, 2 bases at V and 0 bases at J, with 7 bases in the middle. The CDR3 DNA, read in part, is TGTGCCAGCAGCTTACAGGGCAACCAAGAGACC. This encodes CASSLQGNQET. The full CDR3 protein reads CASSLQGNQETQYF.

About this clone itself: The sequenced fragment ends 3 residues before the CDR3 boundary, so the rest is inferred from the germline J gene. V and J are TRBV20-1 and TRBJ2-7; 7 bases match TRBD2. CDR3 size: 14 residues. With 6 bases clipped from V and 0 bases from J, the junction kept 8 bases outside the gene matches. CDR1 and CDR2 (germline): DFQATT, SNEGSKA (reference sequence). This CDR3 is CSASSGLSSYEQYF. The sequenced CDR3 bases are TGCAGTGCGTCTAGCGGCCTTAGCTCCTACGAG.

On this clone itself: The sequenced fragment ends 3 residues before the CDR3 boundary, so the rest is inferred from the germline J gene. The chain is built from TRBV20-1 and TRBJ2-3; no clear D. The CDR3 is 16 residues long. Trimming removed 6 bases from V and 4 bases from J, with 23 bases in between. Germline V gives CDR1 DFQATT, CDR2 SNEGSKA (reference sequence). The sequenced part of the CDR3 DNA is TGCAGTGCCATCGAAGGGTCTTTTGGGTTCGCAGATACG. Encoded protein: CSAIEGSFGFADT. The complete CDR3 sequence is CSAIEGSFGFADTQYF.

As for this clone: The CDR3 end lies 3 residues beyond the end of the read and is filled in from the germline J gene. The rearrangement links TRBV28 to TRBJ2-1; 7 bases agree with TRBD2. This CDR3 region has 14 residues. The trim removed 2 bases at V and 8 bases at J, leaving 6 bases unmatched. The germline gives CDR1 MDHEN, CDR2 SYDVKM. The CDR3 DNA, read in part, is TGTGCCAGCAGTTTAAGACTAGCTGAGCATGAG. Translated, it gives CASSLRLAEHE. The full CDR3 is CASSLRLAEHEQFF.

As regards this clone: The read falls 3 residues short of the CDR3 end, and the missing part is taken from the germline J gene. This rearrangement joins TRBV30 to TRBJ2-3; TRBD2 aligns across 8 bases. This CDR3 has 15 residues. The V gene's germline CDR1 is GTSNPN and CDR2 SVGIG (reference sequence). The ends lost 4 bases at V and 3 bases at J; junction bases unmatched: 9. The CDR3 bases that were read are TGTGCCTGGACCTCGGGTAGCGGGGCGACAGATACG. This translates into CAWTSGSGATDT. The entire CDR3 reads CAWTSGSGATDTQYF.

Notes on this clone: The read is 3 residues too short to cover the CDR3 end, so that end is filled in from the germline J gene. The J gene is TRBJ2-5, the V gene TRBV28; the match to TRBD2 covers 11 bases. Looked up from germline, CDR1 is MDHEN and CDR2 is SYDVKM. The CDR3 spans 14 residues. The CDR3 loop is CASTGGLAASTQYF. CDR3 DNA, as far as it was read: TGTGCCAGCACCGGGGGACTAGCGGCTTCTACC.

The CDR3 loop reads CASSLTGTQYF. The sequenced CDR3 bases are TGTGCCAGCAGCTTAACGGGTACG. V gene TRBV7-2 combines with J gene TRBJ2-3, with D unresolved. The read gets to within 3 residues of the CDR3 end, and the germline J gene fills in the rest. Germline assignment: CDR1 SGHTA and CDR2 FQGNSA. This CDR3 comprises 11 residues. Between the trimmed V and J ends, which lost 2 bases and 8 bases, there was a span of 5 bases.

As concerns this clone: Read coverage stops 3 residues before the CDR3 terminus; the germline J gene supplies the remainder. The same CDR3 also results from other DNA sequences found in this sample. V and J are TRBV5-1 and TRBJ1-1, with 7 bases lining up with TRBD1. In germline, CDR1 is SGHRS, CDR2 YFSETQ. Unmatched junction bases numbered 7, after V lost 3 bases and J lost 2 bases. This CDR3 comprises 15 residues. Partial CDR3 DNA: TGCGCCAGCAGCTCCCGGAGGACAGGAAACACTGAA. Translated: CASSSRRTGNTE. The complete CDR3 protein is CASSSRRTGNTEAFF.

As for this clone: The CDR3 is cut off 3 residues early in the read; its end comes from the germline J gene. The V gene is TRBV19, the J gene TRBJ1-2; tentative D call: TRBD1 (5 bases). The V gene's germline CDR1 is LNHDA and CDR2 SQIVND (reference sequence). The CDR3 is 16 residues long. Trimming stripped 9 bases from V and 4 bases from J, with 24 bases between. CDR3 amino acids: CASPPGPKQGLYGYTF. The CDR3 DNA, read in part, is TGTGCCAGCCCCCCCGGTCCGAAGCAGGGCCTCTATGGC. Based on the CDR3 plus reference TRBV19 and TRBJ1-2, the full variable domain is DGGITQSPKYLFRKEGQNVTLSCEQNLNHDAMYWYRQDPGQGLRLIYYSQIVNDFQKGDIAEGYSVSREKKESFPLTVTSAQKNPTAFYLCASPPGPKQGLYGYTFGSGTRLTVV.

Comments on this clone: With the read ending 3 residues before the CDR3 end, the germline J gene is used to fill in that end. The rearrangement joins TRBV7-2 to TRBJ2-2; D is unresolved. CDR1 SGHTA and CDR2 FQGNSA come from the germline V gene. CDR3 length equals 15 residues. The V end was cut by 4 bases, the J end by 1 base, with 10 bases between. CDR3 DNA, as far as it was read: TGTGCCAGCAGCTCCCGAAGCGAGAACACCGGGGAG. It translates to CASSSRSENTGE. Given in full, the CDR3 is CASSSRSENTGELFF.

Comments on this clone: The read is 3 residues too short to cover the CDR3 end, so that end is filled in from the germline J gene. The chain uses TRBV2 and TRBJ2-2, with TRBD2 identical over 8 bases. With V trimmed by 4 bases and J by 5 bases, 6 bases remained unmatched. The CDR3 has 15 amino acids. The germline gives CDR1 SNHLY, CDR2 FYNNEI. CDR3 sequence: CASSVLAGGTGELFF. Partial CDR3 DNA: TGTGCCAGCAGTGTATTGGCGGGAGGTACCGGGGAG.

Worth noting for this clone: The CDR3 extends 3 residues past the end of the read, so its final part is completed from the germline J gene. This chain links TRBV11-3 with TRBJ2-1, with 13 nucleotides matching TRBD2. The CDR3 extends over 15 amino acids. The V gene end was trimmed by 6 bases and the J gene end by 7 bases; junction bases not matched to a gene: 6. Germline CDR1 and CDR2: SGHNT and YENEEA. CDR3 DNA, as far as it was read: TGTGCCAGCAGGATACTAGCGGGAGGGCCTAATGAG. Translation: CASRILAGGPNE. The CDR3 reads in full as CASRILAGGPNEQFF.

A word on this clone: The CDR3 end is not reached by the read, which stops 3 residues before it; the germline J gene fills it in. The V and J genes are TRBV10-3 and TRBJ2-2; 13 nucleotides match TRBD2. The CDR3 totals 14 residues. CDR1 and CDR2 from the germline V gene are ENHRY and SYGVKD. The ends lost 7 bases at V and 8 bases at J; junction bases unmatched: 4. CDR3 bases read: TGTGCCATCAAGGGGACTAGCGGGACGGGGGAG. This sequence encodes CAIKGTSGTGE. The full-length CDR3 reads as CAIKGTSGTGELFF.

As to this clone: The CDR3 end lies 3 residues beyond the end of the read and is filled in from the germline J gene. This rearrangement joins TRBV6-2 or TRBV6-3 to TRBJ2-7; the match to TRBD1 covers 9 bases. Germline V CDR1 and CDR2: MNHEY, SVGEGT. This CDR3 has 15 amino acids. Losses at the gene ends were 6 bases for V and 2 bases for J; bases not matched to a gene: 8. The CDR3 loop reads CASSSGTGLTYEQYF. Partial CDR3 DNA: TGTGCCAGCAGCTCCGGGACAGGGTTAACCTACGAG.

Remarks on this clone: Sequencing ends 3 residues short of the CDR3 end; the germline J gene provides the rest. The J gene is TRBJ1-6, the V gene TRBV5-1; 8 bases agree with TRBD1. The germline V gene has CDR1 SGHRS and CDR2 YFSETQ. The CDR3 runs 15 residues. The V gene end was trimmed by 0 bases and the J gene end by 6 bases; junction bases not matched to a gene: 2. The CDR3 sequence is CASSLEGQVNSPLHF. The sequenced part of the CDR3 DNA is TGCGCCAGCAGCTTGGAGGGACAGGTTAATTCACCC.

A note on this clone: Read data end 3 residues before the CDR3 end; the end is taken from the germline J gene. The V and J genes are TRBV2 and TRBJ2-5, with a weak D call TRBD1 (6 bases). CDR3 size: 14 residues. The V end was cut by 2 bases, the J end by 4 bases, with 11 bases between. Germline V gives CDR1 SNHLY, CDR2 FYNNEI. The part of the CDR3 DNA that was read is TGTGCCAGCAGTGAATCAAGCAGGGGAGAGACC. Protein: CASSESSRGET. From start to end, the CDR3 is CASSESSRGETQYF.

As regards this clone: The read comes to an end 3 residues before the CDR3 does, leaving the germline J gene to fill in the end. This chain joins TRBV5-1 and TRBJ1-1; D perhaps matches TRBD1 (5 bases). CDR3 length: 14 residues. V lost 4 bases and J 4 bases, leaving 14 bases between the germline ends. Germline V gene sequence: CDR1 SGHRS, CDR2 YFSETQ. The CDR3 sequence: CASSRSTGGTEAFF. The CDR3 DNA, read in part, is TGCGCCAGCAGCCGGTCGACGGGGGGCACTGAA.

In the case of this clone: Read data end 3 residues before the CDR3 end; the end is taken from the germline J gene. V and J are TRBV19 and TRBJ2-6, with 7 bases fitting TRBD1. V was clipped by 7 bases and J by 4 bases; unmatched bases: 7. The germline V gene has CDR1 LNHDA and CDR2 SQIVND (reference sequence). The CDR3 is 15 residues long. The CDR3 reads CASNKDRAGANVLTF. The sequenced part of the CDR3 DNA is TGTGCCAGTAATAAAGACAGGGCGGGGGCCAACGTC.

Worth noting for this clone: The sequenced fragment ends 3 residues before the CDR3 boundary, so the rest is inferred from the germline J gene. The gene calls are TRBV20-1 and TRBJ2-5; 10 nucleotides line up with TRBD2. This CDR3 is 15 amino acids long. The V gene's germline CDR1 is DFQATT and CDR2 SNEGSKA (reference sequence). V shed 0 bases, J shed 6 bases, and the junction held 7 bases outside the gene matches. This CDR3 reads CSARDGASGSKTQYF. The sequenced CDR3 bases are TGCAGTGCTAGAGATGGGGCTAGCGGGAGTAAGACC.

Remarks on this clone: The CDR3 end is not reached by the read, which stops 3 residues before it; the germline J gene fills it in. The V call is TRBV18, the J call TRBJ1-1; the D is unclear. This CDR3 is 13 amino acids long. Per the germline V gene, CDR1 is KGHSH and CDR2 is LQKENI. The V and J ends lost 10 bases and 1 base respectively, with 13 bases between them. The DNA read from the CDR3 is TGTGCCACCACAGTGAATTCGAACACTGAA. Translating gives CATTVNSNTE. The entire CDR3 protein reads CATTVNSNTEAFF.

This clone is medium-sized by frequency. Read coverage stops 3 residues before the CDR3 terminus; the germline J gene supplies the remainder. V usage is TRBV7-3 and J usage is TRBJ2-3, with 7 positions matching TRBD2. V dropped 1 base and J dropped 5; count of bases not matched to a gene: 6. The germline V gene has CDR1 SGHTA and CDR2 FQGTGA. The CDR3 consists of 15 residues. CDR3 bases read: TGTGCCAGCAGCTTAAAGGCGGGAGCGGTAGATACG. This encodes CASSLKAGAVDT. The whole CDR3 sequence reads CASSLKAGAVDTQYF.

Note on this clone: Coverage ceases 3 residues before the CDR3 finishes, and the germline J gene fills in the end. This chain uses TRBV29-1 with TRBJ1-1; no clear D. The V and J ends lost 1 base and 0 bases respectively, with 9 bases between them. The CDR3 contains 14 residues. The germline V gene encodes CDR1 SQVTM and CDR2 ANQGSEA. The CDR3 bases that were read are TGCAGCGTTGAAGGGCGACACATGAACACTGAA. Translating gives CSVEGRHMNTE. The complete CDR3 sequence is CSVEGRHMNTEAFF. Looking up the rest from reference TRBV29-1 and TRBJ1-1 gives the full variable domain: SAVISQKPSRDICQRGTSLTIQCQVDSQVTMMFWYRQQPGQSLTLIATANQGSEATYESGFVIDKFPISRPNLTFSTLTVSNMSPEDSSIYLCSVEGRHMNTEAFFGQGTRLTVV.

Comment on this clone: Read data end 3 residues before the CDR3 end; the end is taken from the germline J gene. V is TRBV5-1 and J is TRBJ2-7, with a possible D match to TRBD1 (6 bases). Germline V gene lookup returns CDR1 SGHRS and CDR2 YFSETQ. There are 14 residues in the CDR3. Trimming removed 1 base at V and 6 bases at J, with 14 bases between. The part of the CDR3 DNA that was read is TGCGCCAGCAGCTTGAATACAGGGAGACGCGAG. Translating it yields CASSLNTGRRE. The entire CDR3 protein is CASSLNTGRREQYF.

Turning to this clone: The read ends 3 residues before the CDR3 terminus; that terminus is restored from the germline J gene. The chain has TRBV20-1 and TRBJ2-3, with D tentatively TRBD1 (5 bases). The germline V gene encodes CDR1 DFQATT and CDR2 SNEGSKA (reference sequence). V gave up 3 bases and J gave up 0 bases, with 13 bases separating them. The CDR3 spans 15 residues. CDR3 protein: CSASQGSRSTDTQYF. Partial CDR3 DNA: TGCAGTGCTAGTCAGGGCTCCCGGAGCACAGATACG.

As regards this clone: The CDR3 extends 3 residues past the end of the read, so its final part is completed from the germline J gene. The rearrangement joins TRBV7-9 to TRBJ1-1, with D perhaps TRBD1 (5 bases). Trimming left V 1 base short and J 5 bases short, with 11 bases between. The CDR3 totals 14 residues. The germline gives CDR1 SEHNR, CDR2 FQNEAQ (reference sequence). The covered CDR3 bases are TGTGCCAGCAGCTTAGAGGCCAGGGAAACTGAA. Translated: CASSLEARETE. In full, the CDR3 is CASSLEARETEAFF.

Concerning this clone itself: Read sequence stops 3 residues before the CDR3 end, and the germline J gene provides the missing end. This chain connects TRBV29-1 to TRBJ1-1; 7 bases are a match to TRBD1. CDR1 is SQVTM and CDR2 is ANQGSEA in the germline V gene. The trim removed 6 bases at V and 7 bases at J, leaving 8 bases unmatched. The CDR3 has 12 residues. CDR3 DNA (partial): TGCAGCGTCCAACAGGGGTTGAGTGAA. Protein: CSVQQGLSE. The whole CDR3 region reads CSVQQGLSEAFF.

For this clone: Sequencing ends 3 residues short of the CDR3 end; the germline J gene provides the rest. The chain combines TRBV7-3 with TRBJ1-6, with D maybe TRBD1 (5 bases). V shed 2 bases and J shed 7 bases, with 12 bases lying between them. CDR3 size: 15 residues. Germline CDR1 and CDR2: SGHTA and FQGTGA. This CDR3 is CASSLRGTINSPLHF. CDR3 DNA, as far as it was read: TGTGCCAGCAGCTTACGGGGGACTATAAATTCACCC.

A remark on this clone: Read data end 3 residues before the CDR3 end; the end is taken from the germline J gene. The chain has TRBV6-1 and TRBJ1-4; no clear D gene. Germline lookup yields CDR1 MNHNS and CDR2 SASEGT. The ends were cut back, 1 base at V and 0 bases at J, with 6 bases in the middle. This CDR3 spans 15 amino acids. CDR3 in amino acids: CASSEGSATNEKLFF. The sequenced CDR3 bases are TGTGCCAGCAGTGAAGGGTCGGCAACTAATGAAAAA.